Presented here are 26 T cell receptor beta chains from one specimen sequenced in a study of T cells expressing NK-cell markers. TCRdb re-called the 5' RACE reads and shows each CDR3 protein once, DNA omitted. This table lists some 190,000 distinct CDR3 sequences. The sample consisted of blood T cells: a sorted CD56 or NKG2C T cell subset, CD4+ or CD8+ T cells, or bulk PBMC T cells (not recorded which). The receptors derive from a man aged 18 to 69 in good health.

CDR3 protein: CASSSLGVNTEAFF. The chain recombines TRBV6-1 with TRBJ1-1. The germline V gene encodes CDR1 MNHNS and CDR2 SASEGT. The length of the CDR3 is 14 residues.

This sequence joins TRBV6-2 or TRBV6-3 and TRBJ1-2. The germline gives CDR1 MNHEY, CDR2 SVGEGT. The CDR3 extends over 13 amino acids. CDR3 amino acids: CASRKDSNYGYTF.

The CDR3 reads CASARDGGSNTEAFF. J is TRBJ1-1 and V is TRBV6-4. Germline V gives CDR1 MRHNA, CDR2 SNTAGT. The CDR3 extends over 15 amino acids.

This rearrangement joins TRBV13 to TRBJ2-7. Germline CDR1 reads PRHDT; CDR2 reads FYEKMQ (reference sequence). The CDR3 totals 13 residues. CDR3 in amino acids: CASSLGLACEQYF.

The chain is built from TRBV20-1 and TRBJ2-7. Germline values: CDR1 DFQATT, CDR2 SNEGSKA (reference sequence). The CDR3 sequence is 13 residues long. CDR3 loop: CSASVGRSYEQYF.

The CDR3 protein is CASSLATGDLFNEQFF. V is TRBV11-1 and J is TRBJ2-1. The CDR3 consists of 16 residues. Per germline, CDR1 SGHAT and CDR2 FQDESV (reference sequence).

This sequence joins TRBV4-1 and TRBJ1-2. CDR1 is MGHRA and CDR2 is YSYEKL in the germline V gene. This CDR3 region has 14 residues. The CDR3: CASSPILPLRGYTF.

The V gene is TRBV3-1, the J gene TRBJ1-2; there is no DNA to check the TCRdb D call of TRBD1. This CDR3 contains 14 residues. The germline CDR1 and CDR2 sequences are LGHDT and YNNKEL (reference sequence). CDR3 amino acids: CASSPEGTHYGYTF.

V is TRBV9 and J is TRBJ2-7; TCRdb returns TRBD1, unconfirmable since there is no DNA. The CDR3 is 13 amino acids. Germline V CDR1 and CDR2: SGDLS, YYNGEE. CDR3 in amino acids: CASSPNQGGEQYF.

The CDR3 reads CAHAAGSLPYEQYF. This chain links TRBV23-1 with TRBJ2-7; absent DNA, TCRdb's TRBD2 call cannot be checked. TRBV23-1 is an ORF, with its function uncertain. The CDR3 extends over 14 amino acids.

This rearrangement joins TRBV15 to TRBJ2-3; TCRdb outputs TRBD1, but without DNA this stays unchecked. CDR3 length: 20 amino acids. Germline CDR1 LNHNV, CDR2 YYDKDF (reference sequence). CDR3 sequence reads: CATSRDRGTGGGGSTDTQYF.

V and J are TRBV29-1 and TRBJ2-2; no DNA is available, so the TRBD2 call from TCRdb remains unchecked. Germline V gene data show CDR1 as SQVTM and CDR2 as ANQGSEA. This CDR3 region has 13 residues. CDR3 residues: CSVTSGDTGELFF.

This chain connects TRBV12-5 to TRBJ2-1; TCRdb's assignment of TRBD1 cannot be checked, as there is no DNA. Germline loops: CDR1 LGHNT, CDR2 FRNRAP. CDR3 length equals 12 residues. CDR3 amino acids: CASGWGPGPQIF. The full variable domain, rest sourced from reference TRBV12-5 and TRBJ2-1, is DARVTQTPRHKVTEMGQEVTMRCQPILGHNTVFWYRQTMMQGLELLAYFRNRAPLDDSGMPKDRFSAEMPDATLATLKIQPSEPRDSAVYFCASGWGPGPQIFGPGTRLTVL.

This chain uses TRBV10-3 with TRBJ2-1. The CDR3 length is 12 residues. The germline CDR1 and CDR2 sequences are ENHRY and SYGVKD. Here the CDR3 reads CAISTTFNEQFF.

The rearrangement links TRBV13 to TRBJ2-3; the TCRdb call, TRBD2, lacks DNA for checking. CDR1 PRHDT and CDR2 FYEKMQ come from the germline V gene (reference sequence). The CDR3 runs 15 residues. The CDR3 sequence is CASSALAGREDTQYF.

CDR3 loop: CATSSELPGQGTYEQYF. V and J are TRBV15 and TRBJ2-7; with no DNA, the TCRdb D assignment of TRBD1 cannot be verified. Germline-derived CDR1 and CDR2 are LNHNV and YYDKDF (reference sequence). The CDR3 is made up of 17 amino acids.

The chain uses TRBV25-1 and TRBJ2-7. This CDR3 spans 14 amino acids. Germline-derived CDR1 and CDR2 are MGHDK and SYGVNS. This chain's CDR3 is CASSESLLEPEQYF.

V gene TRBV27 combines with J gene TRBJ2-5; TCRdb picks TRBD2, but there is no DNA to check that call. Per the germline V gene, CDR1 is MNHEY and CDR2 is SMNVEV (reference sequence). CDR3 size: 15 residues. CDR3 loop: CASSPGTSRSETQYF.

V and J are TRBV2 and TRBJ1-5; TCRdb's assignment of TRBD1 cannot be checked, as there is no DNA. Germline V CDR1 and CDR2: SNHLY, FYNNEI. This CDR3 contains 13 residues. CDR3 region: CASRGQGHQPQHF.

CDR3 in amino acids: CASSSHSLAGAWYNEQFF. V and J are TRBV12-3 or TRBV12-4 and TRBJ2-1; no DNA is available, so the TRBD2 call from TCRdb remains unchecked. This CDR3 comprises 18 residues.

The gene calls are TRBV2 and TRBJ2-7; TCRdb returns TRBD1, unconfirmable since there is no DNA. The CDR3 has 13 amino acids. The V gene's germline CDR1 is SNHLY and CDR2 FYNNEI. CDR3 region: CASSLGQGFEQYF.

The CDR3 spells CASSLAGTGGDEQYF. The chain uses TRBV7-8 and TRBJ2-7; no DNA is available, so the TRBD1 call from TCRdb remains unchecked. The CDR3 length is 15 residues. Germline V lookup: CDR1 SGHVS, CDR2 FQNEAQ.

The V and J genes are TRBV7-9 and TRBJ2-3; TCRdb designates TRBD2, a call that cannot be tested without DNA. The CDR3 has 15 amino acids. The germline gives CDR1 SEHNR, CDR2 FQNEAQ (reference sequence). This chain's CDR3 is CASRGSGGIFDTQYF.

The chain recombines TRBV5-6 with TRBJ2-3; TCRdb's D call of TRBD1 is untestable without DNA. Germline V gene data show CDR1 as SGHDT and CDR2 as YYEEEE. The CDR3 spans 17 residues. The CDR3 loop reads CASSYRQGPYRTDTQYF.

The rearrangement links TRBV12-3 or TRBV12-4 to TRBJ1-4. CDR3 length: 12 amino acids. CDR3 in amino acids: CASSLSGEKLFF.

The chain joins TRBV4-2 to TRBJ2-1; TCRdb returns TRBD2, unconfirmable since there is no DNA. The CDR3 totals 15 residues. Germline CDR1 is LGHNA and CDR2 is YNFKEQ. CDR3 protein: CASRATSLSYNEQFF.